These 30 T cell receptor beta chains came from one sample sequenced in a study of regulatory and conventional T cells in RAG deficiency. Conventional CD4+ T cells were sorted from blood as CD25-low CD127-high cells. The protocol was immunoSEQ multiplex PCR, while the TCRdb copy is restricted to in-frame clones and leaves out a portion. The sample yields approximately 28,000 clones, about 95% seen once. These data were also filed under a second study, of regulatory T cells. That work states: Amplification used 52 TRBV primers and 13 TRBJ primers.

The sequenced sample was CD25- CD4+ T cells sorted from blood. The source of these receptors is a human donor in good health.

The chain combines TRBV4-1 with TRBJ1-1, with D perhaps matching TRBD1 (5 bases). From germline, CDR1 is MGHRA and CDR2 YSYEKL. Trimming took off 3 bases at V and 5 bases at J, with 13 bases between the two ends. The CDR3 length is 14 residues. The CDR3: CASSHPLQGTEAFF. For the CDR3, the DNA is TGCGCCAGCAGCCATCCCCTCCAGGGTACTGAAGCTTTCTTT.

The CDR3 is CASSLSGDAFEQFF. The CDR3 DNA follows: TGCGCCAGCAGCTTGTCAGGTGACGCGTTTGAGCAGTTCTTC. The chain employs TRBV5-1 and TRBJ2-1; D gene unclear. Germline assignment: CDR1 SGHRS and CDR2 YFSETQ. The CDR3 is 14 amino acids. Between the trimmed V and J ends, which lost 1 base and 9 bases, there was a span of 14 bases. Using reference TRBV5-1 and TRBJ2-1 for the parts outside the CDR3, the full variable domain is KAGVTQTPRYLIKTRGQQVTLSCSPISGHRSVSWYQQTPGQGLQFLFEYFSETQRNKGNFPGRFSGRQFSNSRSEMNVSTLELGDSALYLCASSLSGDAFEQFFGPGTRLTVL.

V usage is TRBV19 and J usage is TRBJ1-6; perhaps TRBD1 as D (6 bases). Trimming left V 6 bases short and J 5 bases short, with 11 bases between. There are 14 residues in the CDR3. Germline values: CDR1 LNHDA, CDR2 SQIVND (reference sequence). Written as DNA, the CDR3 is TGTGCCAGTAGAAGGGACAACGATAATTCACCCCTCCACTTT. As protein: CASRRDNDNSPLHF.

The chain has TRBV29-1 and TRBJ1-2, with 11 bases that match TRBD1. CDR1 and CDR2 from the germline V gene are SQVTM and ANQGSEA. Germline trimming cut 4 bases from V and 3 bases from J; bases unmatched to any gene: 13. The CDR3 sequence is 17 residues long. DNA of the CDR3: TGCAGCGTTGCGGACAGGGGGCGTTCGACGGTAGACTATGGCTACACCTTC. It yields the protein CSVADRGRSTVDYGYTF.

CDR3 in DNA: TGTGCCAGCAGCTCGGGGGGGGCCGGGACGGGGTACGAGCAGTACTTC. The encoded protein is CASSSGGAGTGYEQYF. V usage is TRBV7-3 and J usage is TRBJ2-7; the match to TRBD2 covers 8 bases. The CDR3 is 16 amino acids. The V and J ends lost 4 bases and 4 bases, in that order; junction bases with no gene match: 12. Germline V gene data show CDR1 as SGHTA and CDR2 as FQGTGA.

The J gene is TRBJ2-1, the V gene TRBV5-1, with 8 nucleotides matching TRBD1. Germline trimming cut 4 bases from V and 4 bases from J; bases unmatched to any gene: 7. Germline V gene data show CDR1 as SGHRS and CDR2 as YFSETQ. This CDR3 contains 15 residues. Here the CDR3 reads CASSRGQGPYNEQFF. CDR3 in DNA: TGCGCCAGCAGCCGCGGACAGGGACCATACAATGAGCAGTTCTTC.

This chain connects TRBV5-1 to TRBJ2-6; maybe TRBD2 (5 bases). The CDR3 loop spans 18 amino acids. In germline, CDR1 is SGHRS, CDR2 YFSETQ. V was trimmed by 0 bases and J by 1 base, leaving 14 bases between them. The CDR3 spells CASSLVQSGGSGANVLTF. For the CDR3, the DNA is TGCGCCAGCAGCTTGGTACAGTCCGGCGGGTCTGGGGCCAACGTCCTGACTTTC.

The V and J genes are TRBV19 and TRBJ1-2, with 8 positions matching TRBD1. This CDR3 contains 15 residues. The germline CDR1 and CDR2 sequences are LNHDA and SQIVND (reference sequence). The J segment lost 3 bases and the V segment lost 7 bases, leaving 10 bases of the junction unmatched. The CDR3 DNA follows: TGTGCCAGTAAACGTCCAGGGGGCCTGGACTATGGCTACACCTTC. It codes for CASKRPGGLDYGYTF.

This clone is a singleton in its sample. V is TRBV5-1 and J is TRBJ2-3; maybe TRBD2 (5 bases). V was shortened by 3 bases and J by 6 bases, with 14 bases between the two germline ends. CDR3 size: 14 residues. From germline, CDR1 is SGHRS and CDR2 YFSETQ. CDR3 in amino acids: CASSYSSSADTQYF. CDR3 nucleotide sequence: TGCGCCAGCAGCTACTCTAGCTCTGCGGATACGCAGTATTTT.

CDR3 coding DNA: TGTGCCAGCAGCCCATTACCGGGAAACCCCTACGAGCAGTACTTC. Translation gives CASSPLPGNPYEQYF. The chain employs TRBV7-3 and TRBJ2-7; perhaps TRBD2 as D (5 bases). V lost 5 bases to trimming and J lost 2 bases, with 16 bases between them. This CDR3 has 15 residues. Germline CDR1 and CDR2: SGHTA and FQGTGA.

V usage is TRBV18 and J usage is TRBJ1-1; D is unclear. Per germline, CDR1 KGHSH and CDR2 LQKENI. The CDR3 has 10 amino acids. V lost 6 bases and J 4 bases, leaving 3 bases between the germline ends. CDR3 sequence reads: CASSRTEAFF. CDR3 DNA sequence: TGTGCCAGCTCCCGCACTGAAGCTTTCTTT.

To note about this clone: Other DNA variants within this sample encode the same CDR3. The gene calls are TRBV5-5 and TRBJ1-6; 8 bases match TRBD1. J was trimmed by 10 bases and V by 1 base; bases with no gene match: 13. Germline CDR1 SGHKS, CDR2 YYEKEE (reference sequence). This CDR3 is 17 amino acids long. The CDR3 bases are TGTGCCAGCAGCTTGAATACTAGGCAGGGGGCTTTGTCACCCCTCCACTTT. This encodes CASSLNTRQGALSPLHF.

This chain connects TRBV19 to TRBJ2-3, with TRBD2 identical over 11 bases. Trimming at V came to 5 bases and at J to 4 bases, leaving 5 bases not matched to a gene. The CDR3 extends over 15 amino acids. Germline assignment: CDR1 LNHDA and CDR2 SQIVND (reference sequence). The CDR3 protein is CASSSGLAGPDTQYF. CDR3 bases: TGTGCCAGTAGTTCAGGACTAGCGGGCCCAGATACGCAGTATTTT.

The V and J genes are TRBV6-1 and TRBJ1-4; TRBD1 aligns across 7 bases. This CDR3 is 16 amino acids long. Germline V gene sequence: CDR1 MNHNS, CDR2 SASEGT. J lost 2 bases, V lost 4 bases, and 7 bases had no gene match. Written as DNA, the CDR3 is TGTGCCAGCAGTGCCCGACAGGGTTTGACTAATGAAAAACTGTTTTTT. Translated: CASSARQGLTNEKLFF.

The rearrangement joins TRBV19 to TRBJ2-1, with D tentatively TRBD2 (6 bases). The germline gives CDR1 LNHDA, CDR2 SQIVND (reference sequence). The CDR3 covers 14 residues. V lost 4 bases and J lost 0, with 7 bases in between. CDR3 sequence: CASSRDSSYNEQFF. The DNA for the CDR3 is TGTGCCAGTAGTAGGGACTCCTCCTACAATGAGCAGTTCTTC.

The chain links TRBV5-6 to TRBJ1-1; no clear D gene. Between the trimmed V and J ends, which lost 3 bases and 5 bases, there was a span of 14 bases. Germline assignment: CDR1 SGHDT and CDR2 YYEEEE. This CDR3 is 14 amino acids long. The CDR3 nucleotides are TGTGCCAGCAGCTGGAAGAGAAGAGGGACTGAAGCTTTCTTT. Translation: CASSWKRRGTEAFF. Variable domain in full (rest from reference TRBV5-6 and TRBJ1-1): DAGVTQSPTHLIKTRGQQVTLRCSPKSGHDTVSWYQQALGQGPQFIFQYYEEEERQRGNFPDRFSGHQFPNYSSELNVNALLLGDSALYLCASSWKRRGTEAFFGQGTRLTVV.

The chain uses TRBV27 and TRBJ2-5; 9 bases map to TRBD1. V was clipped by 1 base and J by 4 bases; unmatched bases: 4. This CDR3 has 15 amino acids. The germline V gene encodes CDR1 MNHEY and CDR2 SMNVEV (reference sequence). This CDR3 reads CASSLWDRAGETQYF. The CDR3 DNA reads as TGTGCCAGCAGTTTATGGGACAGGGCTGGAGAGACCCAGTACTTC.

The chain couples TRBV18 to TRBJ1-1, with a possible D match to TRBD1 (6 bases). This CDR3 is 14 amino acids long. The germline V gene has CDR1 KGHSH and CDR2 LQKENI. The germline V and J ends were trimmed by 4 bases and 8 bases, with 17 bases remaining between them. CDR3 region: CASSLGQPLGEAFF. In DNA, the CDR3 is TGTGCCAGCTCACTTGGACAGCCCTTGGGGGAAGCTTTCTTT.

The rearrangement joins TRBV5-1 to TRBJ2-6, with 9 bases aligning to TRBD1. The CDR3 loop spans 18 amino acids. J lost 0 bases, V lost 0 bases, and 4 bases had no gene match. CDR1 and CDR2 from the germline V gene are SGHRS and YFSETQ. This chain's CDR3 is CASSLGTGVSSGANVLTF. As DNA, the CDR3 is TGCGCCAGCAGCTTGGGGACAGGGGTATCCTCTGGGGCCAACGTCCTGACTTTC.

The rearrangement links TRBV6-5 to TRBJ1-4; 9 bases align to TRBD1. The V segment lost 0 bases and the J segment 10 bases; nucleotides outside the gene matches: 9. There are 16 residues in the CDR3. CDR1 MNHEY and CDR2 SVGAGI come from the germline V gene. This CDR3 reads CASSYSGQGGFGKLFF. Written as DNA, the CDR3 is TGTGCCAGCAGTTACTCGGGACAGGGCGGTTTTGGAAAACTGTTTTTT.

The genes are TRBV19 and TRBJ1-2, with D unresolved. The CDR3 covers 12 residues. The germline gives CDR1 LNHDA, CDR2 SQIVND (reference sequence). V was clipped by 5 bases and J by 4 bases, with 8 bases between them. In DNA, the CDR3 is TGTGCCAGTAGTTCCGGACTCTATGGCTACACCTTC. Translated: CASSSGLYGYTF. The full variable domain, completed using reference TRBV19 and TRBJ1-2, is DGGITQSPKYLFRKEGQNVTLSCEQNLNHDAMYWYRQDPGQGLRLIYYSQIVNDFQKGDIAEGYSVSREKKESFPLTVTSAQKNPTAFYLCASSSGLYGYTFGSGTRLTVV.

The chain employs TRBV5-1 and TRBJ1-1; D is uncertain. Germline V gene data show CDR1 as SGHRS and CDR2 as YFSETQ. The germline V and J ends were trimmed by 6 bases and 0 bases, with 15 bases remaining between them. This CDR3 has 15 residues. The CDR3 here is CASILKTGVNTEAFF. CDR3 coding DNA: TGCGCCAGCATCCTAAAGACCGGGGTGAACACTGAAGCTTTCTTT. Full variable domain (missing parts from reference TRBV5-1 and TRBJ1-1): KAGVTQTPRYLIKTRGQQVTLSCSPISGHRSVSWYQQTPGQGLQFLFEYFSETQRNKGNFPGRFSGRQFSNSRSEMNVSTLELGDSALYLCASILKTGVNTEAFFGQGTRLTVV.

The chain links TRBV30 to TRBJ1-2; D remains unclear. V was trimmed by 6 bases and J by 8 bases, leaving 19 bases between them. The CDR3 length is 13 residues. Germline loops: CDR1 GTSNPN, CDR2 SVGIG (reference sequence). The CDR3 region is CACASSGSGGYTF. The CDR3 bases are TGTGCCTGTGCCTCCTCTGGGTCAGGAGGCTACACCTTC.

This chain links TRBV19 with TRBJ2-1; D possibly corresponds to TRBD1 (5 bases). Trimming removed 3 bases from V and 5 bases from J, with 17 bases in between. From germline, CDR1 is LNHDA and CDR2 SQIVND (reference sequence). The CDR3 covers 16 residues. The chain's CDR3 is CASSIPGLGRDNEQFF. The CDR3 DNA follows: TGTGCCAGTAGTATCCCAGGGCTGGGCAGAGACAATGAGCAGTTCTTC.

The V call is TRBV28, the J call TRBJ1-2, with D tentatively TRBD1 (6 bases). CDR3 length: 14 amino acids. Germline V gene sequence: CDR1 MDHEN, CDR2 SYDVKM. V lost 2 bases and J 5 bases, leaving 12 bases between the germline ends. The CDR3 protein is CASSLLGQYYGYTF. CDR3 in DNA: TGTGCCAGCAGTTTACTAGGACAGTATTATGGCTACACCTTC.

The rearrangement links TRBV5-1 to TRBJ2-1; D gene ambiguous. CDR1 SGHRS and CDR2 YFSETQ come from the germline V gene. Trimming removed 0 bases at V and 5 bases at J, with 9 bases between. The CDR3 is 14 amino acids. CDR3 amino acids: CASSLDSRDNEQFF. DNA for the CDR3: TGCGCCAGCAGCTTGGATAGTCGCGACAATGAGCAGTTCTTC.

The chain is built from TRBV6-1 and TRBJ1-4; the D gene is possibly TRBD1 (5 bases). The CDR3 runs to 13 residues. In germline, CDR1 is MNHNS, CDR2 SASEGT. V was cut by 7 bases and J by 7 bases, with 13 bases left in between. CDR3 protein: CASTWDGGEKLFF. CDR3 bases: TGTGCCAGCACTTGGGACGGGGGTGAAAAACTGTTTTTT.

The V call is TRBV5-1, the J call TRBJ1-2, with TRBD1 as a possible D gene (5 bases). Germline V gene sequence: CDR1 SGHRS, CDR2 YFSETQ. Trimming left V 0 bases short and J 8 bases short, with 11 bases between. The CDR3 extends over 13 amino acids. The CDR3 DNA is TGCGCCAGCAGCTTGGAGGGGTTAAGCGGCTACACCTTC. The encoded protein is CASSLEGLSGYTF.

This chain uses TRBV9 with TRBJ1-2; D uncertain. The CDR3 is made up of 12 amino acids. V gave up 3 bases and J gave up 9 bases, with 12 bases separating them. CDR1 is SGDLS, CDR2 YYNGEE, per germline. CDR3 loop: CASSASERSYTF. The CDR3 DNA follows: TGTGCCAGCAGCGCATCGGAGAGGAGCTACACCTTC.

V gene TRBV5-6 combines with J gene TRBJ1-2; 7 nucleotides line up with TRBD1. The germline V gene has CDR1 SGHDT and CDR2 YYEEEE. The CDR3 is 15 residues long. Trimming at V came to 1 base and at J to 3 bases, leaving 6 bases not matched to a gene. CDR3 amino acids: CASSLYGTDYYGYTF. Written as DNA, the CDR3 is TGTGCCAGCAGCTTGTACGGGACAGACTACTATGGCTACACCTTC. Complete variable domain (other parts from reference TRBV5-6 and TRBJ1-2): DAGVTQSPTHLIKTRGQQVTLRCSPKSGHDTVSWYQQALGQGPQFIFQYYEEEERQRGNFPDRFSGHQFPNYSSELNVNALLLGDSALYLCASSLYGTDYYGYTFGSGTRLTVV.